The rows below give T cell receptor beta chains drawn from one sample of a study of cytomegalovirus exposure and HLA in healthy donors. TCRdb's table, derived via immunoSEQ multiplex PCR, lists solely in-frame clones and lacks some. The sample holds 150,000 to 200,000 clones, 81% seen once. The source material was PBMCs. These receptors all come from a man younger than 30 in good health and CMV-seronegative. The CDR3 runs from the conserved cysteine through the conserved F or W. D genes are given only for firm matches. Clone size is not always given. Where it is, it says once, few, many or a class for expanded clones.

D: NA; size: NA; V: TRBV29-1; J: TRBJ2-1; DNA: TGCAGCGTTGACCCCTTGATCCTAAATGAGCAGTTCTTC; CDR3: CSVDPLILNEQFF
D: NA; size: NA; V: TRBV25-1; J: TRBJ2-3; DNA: TGTGCCAGCAGTGGAGGGCAGGGAGGGGGAATCTGGACAGATACGCAGTATTTT; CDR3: CASSGGQGGGIWTDTQYF
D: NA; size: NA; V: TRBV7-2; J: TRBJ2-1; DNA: TGTGCCAGCAGCTTGCTTTTGGAGGGGGAGCAGTTCTTC; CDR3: CASSLLLEGEQFF
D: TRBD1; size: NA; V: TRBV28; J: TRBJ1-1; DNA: TGTGCCAGCAGTCCCACAGGGGGATGGGGACTGAACACTGAAGCTTTCTTT; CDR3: CASSPTGGWGLNTEAFF
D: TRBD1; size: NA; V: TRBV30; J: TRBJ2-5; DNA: TGTGCCTGGAGTGTACTCGCCCTACAGGGGAACCGAGAGACCCAGTACTTC; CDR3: CAWSVLALQGNRETQYF
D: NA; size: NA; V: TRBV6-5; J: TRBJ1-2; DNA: TGTGCCAGCATCTCCCTCGGGGGGGTGGGCTATGGCTACACCTTC; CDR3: CASISLGGVGYGYTF
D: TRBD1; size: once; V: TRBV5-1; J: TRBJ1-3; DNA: TGCGCCAGCAGCTTGACCGGGACAGGGGGCAACGGAAACACCATATATTTT; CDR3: CASSLTGTGGNGNTIYF
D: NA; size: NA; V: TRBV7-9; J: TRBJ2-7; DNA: TGTGCCAGCAGACCCACTGCGGGTCCTAACTACGAGCAGTACTTC; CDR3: CASRPTAGPNYEQYF
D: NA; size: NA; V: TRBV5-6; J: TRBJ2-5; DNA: TGTGCCAGCAGCTTGGTCACAGCCCAGGGGGGAGAGACCCAGTACTTC; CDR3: CASSLVTAQGGETQYF
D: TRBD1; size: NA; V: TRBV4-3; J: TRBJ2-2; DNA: TGCGCCAGCAGTCTTTACAGGGGACCGCACACCGGGGAGCTGTTTTTT; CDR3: CASSLYRGPHTGELFF
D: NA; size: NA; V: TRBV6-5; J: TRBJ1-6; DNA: TGTGCCAGCAAAACGGGAGCCTATAATTCACCCCTCCACTTT; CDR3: CASKTGAYNSPLHF
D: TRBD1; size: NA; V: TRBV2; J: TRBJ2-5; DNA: TGTGCCAGCAGTCGGGACAGGGAAGAGACCCAGTACTTC; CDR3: CASSRDREETQYF
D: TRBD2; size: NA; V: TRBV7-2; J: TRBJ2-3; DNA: TGTGCCAGCAGCTTAGTTGGTAGCGGGGGGGGCACAGATACGCAGTATTTT; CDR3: CASSLVGSGGGTDTQYF
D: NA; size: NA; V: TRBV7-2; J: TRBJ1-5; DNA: TGTGCCAGCAGCTTCTACGAACGGGATCAGCCCCAGCATTTT; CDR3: CASSFYERDQPQHF
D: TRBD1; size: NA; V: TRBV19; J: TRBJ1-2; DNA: TGTGCCAGTAGTATAGATGACGGACAGGGGGCACATAACTATGGCTACACCTTC; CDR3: CASSIDDGQGAHNYGYTF
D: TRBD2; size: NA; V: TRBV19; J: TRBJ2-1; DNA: TGTGCCAGTACCACACTAGCGGGGATGAACAATGAGCAGTTCTTC; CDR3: CASTTLAGMNNEQFF
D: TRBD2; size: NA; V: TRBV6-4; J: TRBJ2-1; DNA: TGTGCCAGCAGTGACTCTGCTAGCGGGGTTCGGGGGAATGAGCAGTTCTTC; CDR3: CASSDSASGVRGNEQFF
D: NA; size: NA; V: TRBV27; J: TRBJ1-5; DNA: TGTGCCAGCAGTTCGGTCGGGCAGCCCCAGCATTTT; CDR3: CASSSVGQPQHF
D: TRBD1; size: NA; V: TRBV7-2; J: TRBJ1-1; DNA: TGTGCCAGCAGCCCCCAGGGGGTTCCGAACACTGAAGCTTTCTTT; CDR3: CASSPQGVPNTEAFF